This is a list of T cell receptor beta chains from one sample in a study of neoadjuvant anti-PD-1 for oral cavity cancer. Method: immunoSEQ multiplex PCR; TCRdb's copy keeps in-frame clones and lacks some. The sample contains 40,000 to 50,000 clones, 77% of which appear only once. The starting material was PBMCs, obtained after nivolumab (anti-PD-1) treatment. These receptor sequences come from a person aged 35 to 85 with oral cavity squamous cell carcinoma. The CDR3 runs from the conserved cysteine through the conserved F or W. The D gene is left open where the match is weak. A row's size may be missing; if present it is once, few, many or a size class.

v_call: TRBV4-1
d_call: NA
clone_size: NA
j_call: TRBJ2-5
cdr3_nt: TGCGCCAGCAGCCAAGATTGGCCAGTTGGACAAGAGACCCAGTACTTC
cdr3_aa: CASSQDWPVGQETQYF

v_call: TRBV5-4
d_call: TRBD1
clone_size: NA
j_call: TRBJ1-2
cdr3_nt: TGTGCCAGCAGCCTCGCGGACAGGGCCTGGTATGGCTACACCTTC
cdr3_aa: CASSLADRAWYGYTF

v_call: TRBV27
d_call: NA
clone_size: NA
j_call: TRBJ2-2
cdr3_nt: TGTGCCAGCAGTGCGACACAGACGAACACCGGGGAGCTGTTTTTT
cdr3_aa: CASSATQTNTGELFF

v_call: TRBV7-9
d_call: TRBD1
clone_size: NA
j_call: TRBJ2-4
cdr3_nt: TGTGCCAGCAGTGAGGACAGGGATGACATTCAGTACTTC
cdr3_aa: CASSEDRDDIQYF

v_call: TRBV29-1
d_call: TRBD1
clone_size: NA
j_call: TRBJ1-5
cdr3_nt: TGCAGCCCGCCGGACAGGGCCCGCAATCAGCCCCAGCATTTT
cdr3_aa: CSPPDRARNQPQHF

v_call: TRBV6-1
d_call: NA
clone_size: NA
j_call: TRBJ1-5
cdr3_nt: TGTGCCAGCAGGGGGGACGGGAATCAGCCCCAGCATTTT
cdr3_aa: CASRGDGNQPQHF

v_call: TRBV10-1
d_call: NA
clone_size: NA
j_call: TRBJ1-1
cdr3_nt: TGCGCCAGATGCGGTCGGGGGCCGGGATCGGAATCGAACACTGAAGCTTTCTTT
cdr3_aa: CARCGRGPGSESNTEAFF

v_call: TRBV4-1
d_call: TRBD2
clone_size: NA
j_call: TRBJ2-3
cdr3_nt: TGCGCCAGCAGCCGTAGCGGGAGTGCTAGCACAGATACGCAGTATTTT
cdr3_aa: CASSRSGSASTDTQYF

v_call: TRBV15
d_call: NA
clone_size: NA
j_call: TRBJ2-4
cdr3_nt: TGTGCCACCAGCCACCTGGGAGGGGGGAGACTAGCCAAAAACATTCAGTACTTC
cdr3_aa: CATSHLGGGRLAKNIQYF

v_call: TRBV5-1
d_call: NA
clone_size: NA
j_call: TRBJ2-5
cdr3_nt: TGCGCCAGCAAGCAGGGCCGCATGGAGGAGACCCAGTACTTC
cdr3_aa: CASKQGRMEETQYF

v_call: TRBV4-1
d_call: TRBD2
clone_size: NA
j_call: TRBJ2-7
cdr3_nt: TGCGCCAGCAGCCAAGATCCCGCGGGAGCCCTCCGCTACGAGCAGTACTTC
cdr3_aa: CASSQDPAGALRYEQYF

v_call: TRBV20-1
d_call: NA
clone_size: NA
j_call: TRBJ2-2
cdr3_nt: TGCAGTGCCGGCCGGACCGGGGAGCTGTTTTTT
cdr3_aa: CSAGRTGELFF

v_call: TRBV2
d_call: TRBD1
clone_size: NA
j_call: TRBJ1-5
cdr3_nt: TGTGCCAGCAGCCGGACAGGGACCAATCAGCCCCAGCATTTT
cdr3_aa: CASSRTGTNQPQHF

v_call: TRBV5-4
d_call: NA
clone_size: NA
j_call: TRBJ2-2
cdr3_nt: TGTGCCAGCAGCTTGGCTGGCATGGTGGTGACCGGGGAGCTGTTTTTT
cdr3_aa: CASSLAGMVVTGELFF

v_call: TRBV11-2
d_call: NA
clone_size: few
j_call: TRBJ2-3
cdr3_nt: TGTGCCAGCTCTCTCACAGATACGCAGTATTTT
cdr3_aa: CASSLTDTQYF

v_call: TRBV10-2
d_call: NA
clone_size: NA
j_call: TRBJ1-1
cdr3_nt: TGCGCCAGCAGTGATCTGAGGACAGTAAACACTGAAGCTTTCTTT
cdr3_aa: CASSDLRTVNTEAFF

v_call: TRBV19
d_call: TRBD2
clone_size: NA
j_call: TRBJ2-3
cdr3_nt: TGTGCCAGTACTCAGGAGCGGGGGGTTACAGATACGCAGTATTTT
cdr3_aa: CASTQERGVTDTQYF

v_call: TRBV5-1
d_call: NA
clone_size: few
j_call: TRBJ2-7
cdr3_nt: TGCGCCAGCAGCTTGACGGGAGAGGGCAGGGGAATCAAGCAGTACTTC
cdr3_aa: CASSLTGEGRGIKQYF

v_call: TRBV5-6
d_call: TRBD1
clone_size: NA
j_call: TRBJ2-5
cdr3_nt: TGTGCCAGCAGCTTGGCGAGAGGGGGCAGGAATAAGGGAGAGACCCAGTACTTC
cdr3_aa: CASSLARGGRNKGETQYF

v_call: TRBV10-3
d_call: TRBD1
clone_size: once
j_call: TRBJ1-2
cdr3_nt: TGTGCCATCAGTGATCCCGGGACAGGCCGCTTCAATGGCTACACCTTC
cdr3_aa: CAISDPGTGRFNGYTF

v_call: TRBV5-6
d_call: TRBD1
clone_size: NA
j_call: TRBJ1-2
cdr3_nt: TGTGCCAGCAGCCTGACAGGGAGTGGCTACACCTTC
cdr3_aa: CASSLTGSGYTF

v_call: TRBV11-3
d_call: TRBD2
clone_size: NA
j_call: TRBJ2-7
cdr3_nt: TGTGCCAGCAGCCTAGAACCTAGCGGCTCCTACGAGCAGTACTTC
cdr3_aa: CASSLEPSGSYEQYF

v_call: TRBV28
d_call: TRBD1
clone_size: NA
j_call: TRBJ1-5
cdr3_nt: TGTGCCAGCAGTGACGGGACAGGGGGTAAGCGGCAGCCCCAGCATTTT
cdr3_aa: CASSDGTGGKRQPQHF

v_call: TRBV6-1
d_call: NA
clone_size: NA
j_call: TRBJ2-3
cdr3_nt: TGTGCCAGCAGAGAAAGAACAGGGTACGGGACAGATACGCAGTATTTT
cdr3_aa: CASRERTGYGTDTQYF

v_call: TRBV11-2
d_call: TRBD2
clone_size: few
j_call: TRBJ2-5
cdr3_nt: TGTGCCAGTTCTACGGCAGCGGGGGGCCAAGAGACCCAGTACTTC
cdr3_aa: CASSTAAGGQETQYF

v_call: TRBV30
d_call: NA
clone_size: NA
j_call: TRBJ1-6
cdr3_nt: TGTGCCTGGAGTCCGCAGGGAAATTCACCCCTCCACTTT
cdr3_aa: CAWSPQGNSPLHF

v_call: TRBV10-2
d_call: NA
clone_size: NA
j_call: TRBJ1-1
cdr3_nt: TGCGCCAGCAGTTACCAGGGGAACACTGAAGCTTTCTTT
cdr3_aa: CASSYQGNTEAFF

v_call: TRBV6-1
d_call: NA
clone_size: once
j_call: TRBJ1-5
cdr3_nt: TGTGCCAGCAGTGAAGATGGGGGCAATCAGCCCCAGCATTTT
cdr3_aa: CASSEDGGNQPQHF

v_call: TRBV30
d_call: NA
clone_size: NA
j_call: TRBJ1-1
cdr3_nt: TGTGCCTGGAGTGGGAACGGACGGGGGATGAACACTGAAGCTTTCTTT
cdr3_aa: CAWSGNGRGMNTEAFF

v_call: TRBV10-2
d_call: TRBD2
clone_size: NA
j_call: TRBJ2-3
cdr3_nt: TGCGCCAGCACCCGACTAGCAGCCGATACGCAGTATTTT
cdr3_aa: CASTRLAADTQYF

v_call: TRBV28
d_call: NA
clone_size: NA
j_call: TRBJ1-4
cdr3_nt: TGTGCCAGCAGTTTATCACGGGGGGCAATTGAAAAACTGTTTTTT
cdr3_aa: CASSLSRGAIEKLFF

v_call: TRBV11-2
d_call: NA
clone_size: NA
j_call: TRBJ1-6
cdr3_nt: TGTGCCAGCAGCCTATCTACAGGGAATTCACCCCTCCACTTT
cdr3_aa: CASSLSTGNSPLHF

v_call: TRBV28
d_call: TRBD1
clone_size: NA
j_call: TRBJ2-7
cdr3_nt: TGTGCCAGCAATCAGAGGGACAGGGGCCCCTACGAGCAGTACTTC
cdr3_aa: CASNQRDRGPYEQYF

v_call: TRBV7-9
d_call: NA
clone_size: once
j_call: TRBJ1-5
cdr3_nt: TGTGCCAGCAGCTTGGAGGGGCAGCCCCAGCATTTT
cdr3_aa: CASSLEGQPQHF

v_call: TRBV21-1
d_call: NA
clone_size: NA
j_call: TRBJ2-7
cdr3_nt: TGTGCCAGCAGCAAAGGGGATGTAGGGCGCGAGCAGTACTTC
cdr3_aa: CASSKGDVGREQYF

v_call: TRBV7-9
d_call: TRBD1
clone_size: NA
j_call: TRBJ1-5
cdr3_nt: TGTGCCAGCAGTTCACAGGGGACTCAGCCCCAGCATTTT
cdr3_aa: CASSSQGTQPQHF

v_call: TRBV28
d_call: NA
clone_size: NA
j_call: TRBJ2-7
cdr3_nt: TGTGCCAGCTGGAAGAGGGGAGGCCACGAGCAGTACTTC
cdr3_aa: CASWKRGGHEQYF

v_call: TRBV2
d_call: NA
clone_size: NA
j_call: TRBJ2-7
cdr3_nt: TGTGCCAGCACTCCTTGGGGTCCCACCAGCTCCTACGAGCAGTACTTC
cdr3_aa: CASTPWGPTSSYEQYF

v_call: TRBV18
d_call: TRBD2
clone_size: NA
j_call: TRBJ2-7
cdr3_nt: TGTGCCAGCTCACCAGGGACTAGCGGACCTTACGAGCAGTACTTC
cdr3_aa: CASSPGTSGPYEQYF

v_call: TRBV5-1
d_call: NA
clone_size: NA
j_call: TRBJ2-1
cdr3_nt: TGCGCCAGCAGCTTGGAGCAGGAGTACAATGAGCAGTTCTTC
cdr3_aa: CASSLEQEYNEQFF

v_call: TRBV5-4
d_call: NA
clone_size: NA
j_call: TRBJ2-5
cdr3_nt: TGTGCCAGCAGCTTTAGTTACCAAGAGACCCAGTACTTC
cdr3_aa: CASSFSYQETQYF

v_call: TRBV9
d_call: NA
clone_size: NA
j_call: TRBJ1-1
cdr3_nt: TGTGCCAGCAGCAACTGGGGCGCCACTGAAGCTTTCTTT
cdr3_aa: CASSNWGATEAFF

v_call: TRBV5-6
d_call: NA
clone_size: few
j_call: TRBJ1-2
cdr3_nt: TGTGCCAGCAGCTTGCCCGGGGCTGGCTACACCTTC
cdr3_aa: CASSLPGAGYTF

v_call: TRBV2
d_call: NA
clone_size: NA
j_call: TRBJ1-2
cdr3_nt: TGTGCCAGCAGTGAAAGCCGGACGGGGCGCCGGACCTATGGCTACACCTTC
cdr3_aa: CASSESRTGRRTYGYTF

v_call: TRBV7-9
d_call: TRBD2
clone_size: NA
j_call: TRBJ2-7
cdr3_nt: TGTGCCAGCAGCTTAAATCCCTGGACTAGCGAGTCCTACGAGCAGTACTTC
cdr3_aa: CASSLNPWTSESYEQYF

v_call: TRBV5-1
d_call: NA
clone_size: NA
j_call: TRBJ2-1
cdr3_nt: TGCGCCAGCAGCTTAGGGGGCAATGAGCAGTTCTTC
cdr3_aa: CASSLGGNEQFF

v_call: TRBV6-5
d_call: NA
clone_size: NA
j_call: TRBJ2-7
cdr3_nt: TGTGCCAGCAGCATCAGACAGACTACCTACGAGCAGTACTTC
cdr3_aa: CASSIRQTTYEQYF

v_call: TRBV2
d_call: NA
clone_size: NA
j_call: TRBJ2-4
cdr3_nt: TGTGCCAGCAGTGAATCTACTCATCAGTACTTC
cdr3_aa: CASSESTHQYF

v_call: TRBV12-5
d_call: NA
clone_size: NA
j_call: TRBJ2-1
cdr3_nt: TGTGCTAGTGGTTTGGTCGCGCTGAAAACACCCCAGGCTCCCGCGCAGTTCTTC
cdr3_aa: CASGLVALKTPQAPAQFF

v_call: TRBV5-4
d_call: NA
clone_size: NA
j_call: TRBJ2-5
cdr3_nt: TGTGCCAGCAGCTTGATCGGGTCCAAGGTGACCCAGTACTTC
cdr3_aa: CASSLIGSKVTQYF

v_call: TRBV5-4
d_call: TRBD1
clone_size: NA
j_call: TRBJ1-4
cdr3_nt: TGTGCCAGCAGCCAAGGGACAGGCCAACTGTTTTTT
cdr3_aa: CASSQGTGQLFF

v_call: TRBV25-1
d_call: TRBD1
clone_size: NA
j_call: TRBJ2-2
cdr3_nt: TGTGCCACCGGACAGGGGACCATCACCGGGGAGCTGTTTTTT
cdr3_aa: CATGQGTITGELFF

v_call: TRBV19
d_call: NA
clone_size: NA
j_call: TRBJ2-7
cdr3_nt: TGTGCCAGTAGCGGGGCCACTCTCTCCTACGAGCAGTACTTC
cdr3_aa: CASSGATLSYEQYF

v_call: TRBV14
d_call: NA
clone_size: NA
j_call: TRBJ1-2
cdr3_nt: TGTGCCAGCAGCCCCGGGACGGTGAAGAACTATGGCTACACCTTC
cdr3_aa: CASSPGTVKNYGYTF

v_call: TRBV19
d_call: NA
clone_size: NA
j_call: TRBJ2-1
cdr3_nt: TGTGCCAGTAGTTTTGGCTACAATGAGCAGTTCTTC
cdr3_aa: CASSFGYNEQFF

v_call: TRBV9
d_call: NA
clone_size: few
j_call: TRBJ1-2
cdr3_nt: TGTGCCAGCAGCCTCCGACAGTACGGGTATGGCTACACCTTC
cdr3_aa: CASSLRQYGYGYTF

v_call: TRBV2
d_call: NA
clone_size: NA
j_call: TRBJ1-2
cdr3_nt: TGTGCCAGCAGTGAGGGAGGGGTCTATGGCTACACCTTC
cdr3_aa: CASSEGGVYGYTF

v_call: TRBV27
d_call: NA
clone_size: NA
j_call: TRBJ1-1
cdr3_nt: TGTGCCAGCAGTTTAAGGGAAAACACTGAAGCTTTCTTT
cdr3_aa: CASSLRENTEAFF

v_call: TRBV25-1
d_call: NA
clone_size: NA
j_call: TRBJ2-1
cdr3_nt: TGTGCCAGCAGTGGTACGTTAGGCGCCTACAATGAGCAGTTCTTC
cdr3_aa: CASSGTLGAYNEQFF